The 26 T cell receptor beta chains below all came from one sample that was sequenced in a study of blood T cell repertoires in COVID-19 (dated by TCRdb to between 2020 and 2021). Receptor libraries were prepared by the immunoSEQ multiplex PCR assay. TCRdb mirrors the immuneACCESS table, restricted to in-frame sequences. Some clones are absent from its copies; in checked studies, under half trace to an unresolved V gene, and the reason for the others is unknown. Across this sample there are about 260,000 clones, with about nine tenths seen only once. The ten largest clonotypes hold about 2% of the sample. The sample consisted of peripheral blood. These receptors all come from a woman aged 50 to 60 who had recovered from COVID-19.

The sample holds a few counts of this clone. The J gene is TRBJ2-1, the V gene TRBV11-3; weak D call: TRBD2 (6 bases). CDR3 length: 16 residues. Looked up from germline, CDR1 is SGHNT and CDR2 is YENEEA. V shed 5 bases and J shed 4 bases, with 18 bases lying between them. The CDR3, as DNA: TGTGCCAGCAGCCCTTCCGCTCAGCGGGCATACAATGAGCAGTTCTTC. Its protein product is CASSPSAQRAYNEQFF.

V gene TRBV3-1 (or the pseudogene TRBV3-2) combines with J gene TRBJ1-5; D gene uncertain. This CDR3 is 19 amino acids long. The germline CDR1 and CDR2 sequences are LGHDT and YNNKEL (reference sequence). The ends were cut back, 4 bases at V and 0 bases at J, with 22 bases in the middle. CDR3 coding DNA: TGTGCCAGCAGCCGACGTACGACGGGATTACATTATAGCAATCAGCCCCAGCATTTT. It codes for CASSRRTTGLHYSNQPQHF.

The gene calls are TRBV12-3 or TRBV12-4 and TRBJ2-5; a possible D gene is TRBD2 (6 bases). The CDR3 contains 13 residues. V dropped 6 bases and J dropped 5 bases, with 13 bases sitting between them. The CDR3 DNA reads TGTGCCAGCAGCTCCGGACGGGGGGAGACCCAGTACTTC. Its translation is CASSSGRGETQYF.

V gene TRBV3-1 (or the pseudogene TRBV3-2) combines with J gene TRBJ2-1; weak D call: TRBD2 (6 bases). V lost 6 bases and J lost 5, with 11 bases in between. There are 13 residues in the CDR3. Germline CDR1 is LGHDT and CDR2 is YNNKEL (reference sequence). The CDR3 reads CASRPGTHNEQFF. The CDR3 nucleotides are TGTGCCAGCAGACCCGGGACTCACAATGAGCAGTTCTTC.

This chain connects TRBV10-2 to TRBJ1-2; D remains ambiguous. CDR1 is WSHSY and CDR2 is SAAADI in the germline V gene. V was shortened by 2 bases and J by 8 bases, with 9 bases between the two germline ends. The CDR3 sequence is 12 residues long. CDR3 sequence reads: CASSETSRGYTF. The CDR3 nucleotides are TGCGCCAGCAGTGAGACATCCAGGGGCTACACCTTC.

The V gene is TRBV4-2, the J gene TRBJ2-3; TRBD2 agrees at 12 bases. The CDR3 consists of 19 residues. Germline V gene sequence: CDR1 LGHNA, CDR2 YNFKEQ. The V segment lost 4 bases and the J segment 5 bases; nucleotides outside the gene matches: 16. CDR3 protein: CASSPQKTSGSIGGDTQYF. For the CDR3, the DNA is TGTGCCAGCAGCCCCCAAAAGACTAGCGGGAGTATTGGAGGAGATACGCAGTATTTT.

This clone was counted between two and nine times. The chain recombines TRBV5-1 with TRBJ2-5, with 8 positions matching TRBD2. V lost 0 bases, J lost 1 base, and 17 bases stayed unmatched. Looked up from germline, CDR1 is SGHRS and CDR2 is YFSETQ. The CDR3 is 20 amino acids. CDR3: CASSLALSPGGVKTQETQYF. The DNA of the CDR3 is TGCGCCAGCAGCTTGGCCTTGTCCCCCGGGGGGGTTAAAACCCAAGAGACCCAGTACTTC. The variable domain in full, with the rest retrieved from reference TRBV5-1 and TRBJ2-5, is KAGVTQTPRYLIKTRGQQVTLSCSPISGHRSVSWYQQTPGQGLQFLFEYFSETQRNKGNFPGRFSGRQFSNSRSEMNVSTLELGDSALYLCASSLALSPGGVKTQETQYFGPGTRLLVL.

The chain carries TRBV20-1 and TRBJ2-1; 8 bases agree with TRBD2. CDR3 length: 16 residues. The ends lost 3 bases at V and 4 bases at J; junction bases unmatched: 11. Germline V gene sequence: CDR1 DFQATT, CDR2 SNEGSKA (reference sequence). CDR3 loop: CSASSGRAYNYNEQFF. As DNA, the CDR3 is TGCAGTGCTAGTTCCGGGAGGGCCTATAATTACAATGAGCAGTTCTTC.

The CDR3 DNA reads TGTGCCAGCAGCTCCCCGACAGGGATGGGCACTGAAGCTTTCTTT. This sequence encodes CASSSPTGMGTEAFF. The chain joins TRBV7-8 to TRBJ1-1; 7 positions agree with TRBD1. Germline trimming cut 4 bases from V and 4 bases from J; bases unmatched to any gene: 9. This CDR3 is 15 amino acids long. In germline, CDR1 is SGHVS, CDR2 FQNEAQ.

CDR3 DNA: TGTGCCAGCAGCTCGCGGACAGACTACACAGATACGCAGTATTTT. Encoded protein: CASSSRTDYTDTQYF. The chain links TRBV7-9 to TRBJ2-3; the D gene is possibly TRBD1 (6 bases). Germline V gene sequence: CDR1 SEHNR, CDR2 FQNEAQ (reference sequence). This CDR3 has 15 residues. V was trimmed by 4 bases and J by 2 bases, leaving 13 bases between them. The full variable domain, its missing parts supplied by reference TRBV7-9 and TRBJ2-3, is DTGVSQNPRHKITKRGQNVTFRCDPISEHNRLYWYRQTLGQGPEFLTYFQNEAQLEKSRLLSDRFSAERPKGSFSTLEIQRTEQGDSAMYLCASSSRTDYTDTQYFGPGTRLTVL.

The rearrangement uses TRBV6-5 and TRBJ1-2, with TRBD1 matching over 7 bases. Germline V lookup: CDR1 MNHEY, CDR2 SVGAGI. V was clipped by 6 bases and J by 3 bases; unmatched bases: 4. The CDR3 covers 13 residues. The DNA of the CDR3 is TGTGCCAGCAGAACGGACAGGCACTATGGCTACACCTTC. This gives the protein CASRTDRHYGYTF.

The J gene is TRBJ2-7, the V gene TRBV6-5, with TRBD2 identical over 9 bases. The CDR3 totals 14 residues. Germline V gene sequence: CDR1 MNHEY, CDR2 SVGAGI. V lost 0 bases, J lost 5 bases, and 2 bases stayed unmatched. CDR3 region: CASSYSREGHEQYF. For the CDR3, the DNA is TGTGCCAGCAGTTACTCGCGGGAGGGCCACGAGCAGTACTTC.

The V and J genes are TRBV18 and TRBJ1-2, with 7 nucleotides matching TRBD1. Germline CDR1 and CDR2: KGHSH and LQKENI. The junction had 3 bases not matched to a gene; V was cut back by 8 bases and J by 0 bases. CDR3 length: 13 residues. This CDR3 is CASGTGANYGYTF. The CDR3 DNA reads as TGTGCCAGCGGAACAGGGGCTAACTATGGCTACACCTTC.

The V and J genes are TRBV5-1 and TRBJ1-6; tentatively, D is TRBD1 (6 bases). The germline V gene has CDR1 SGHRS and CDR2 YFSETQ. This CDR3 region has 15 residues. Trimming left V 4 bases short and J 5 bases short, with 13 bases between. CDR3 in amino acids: CASSELDRDNSPLHF. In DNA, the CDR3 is TGCGCCAGCAGCGAACTGGACAGAGATAATTCACCCCTCCACTTT.

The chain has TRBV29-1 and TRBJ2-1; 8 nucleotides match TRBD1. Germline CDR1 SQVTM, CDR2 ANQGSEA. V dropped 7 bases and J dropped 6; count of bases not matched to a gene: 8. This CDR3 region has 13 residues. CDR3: CSALQGEGNEQFF. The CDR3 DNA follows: TGCAGCGCATTACAGGGGGAAGGCAATGAGCAGTTCTTC.

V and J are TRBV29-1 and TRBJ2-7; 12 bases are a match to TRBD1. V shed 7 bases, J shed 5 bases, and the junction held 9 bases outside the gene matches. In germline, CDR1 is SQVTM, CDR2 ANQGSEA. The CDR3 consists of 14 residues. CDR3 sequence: CSGRRGTGGDEQYF. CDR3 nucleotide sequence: TGCAGCGGACGCCGCGGGACAGGGGGCGACGAGCAGTACTTC.

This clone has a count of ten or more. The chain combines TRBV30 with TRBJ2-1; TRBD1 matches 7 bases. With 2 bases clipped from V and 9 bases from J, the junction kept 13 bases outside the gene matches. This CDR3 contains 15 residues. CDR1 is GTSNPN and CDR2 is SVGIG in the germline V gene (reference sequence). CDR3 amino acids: CAWSQTGNLLSEQFF. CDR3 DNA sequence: TGTGCCTGGAGTCAGACAGGGAATCTACTCAGTGAGCAGTTCTTC.

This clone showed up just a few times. The CDR3 reads CAWSAPGQRLKGYGYTF. In DNA, the CDR3 is TGTGCCTGGAGTGCTCCGGGACAGAGGCTTAAGGGCTATGGCTACACCTTC. V usage is TRBV30 and J usage is TRBJ1-2; 7 positions match TRBD1. Unmatched junction bases numbered 15, after V lost 1 base and J lost 4 bases. The CDR3 length is 17 residues. Germline V CDR1 and CDR2: GTSNPN, SVGIG (reference sequence).

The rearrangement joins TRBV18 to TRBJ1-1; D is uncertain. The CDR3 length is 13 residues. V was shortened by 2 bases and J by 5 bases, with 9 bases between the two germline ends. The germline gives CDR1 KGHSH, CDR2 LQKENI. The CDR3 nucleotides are TGTGCCAGCTCACCAAGCCCTGAGACTGAAGCTTTCTTT. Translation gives CASSPSPETEAFF.

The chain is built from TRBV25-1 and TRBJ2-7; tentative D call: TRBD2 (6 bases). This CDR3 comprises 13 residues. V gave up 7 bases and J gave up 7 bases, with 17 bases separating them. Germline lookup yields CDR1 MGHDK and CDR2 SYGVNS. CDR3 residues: CASTPGGLGEQYF. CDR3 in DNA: TGTGCCAGCACCCCCGGGGGTCTAGGTGAGCAGTACTTC.

CDR3 loop: CASSTVGGAANYGYTF. In nucleotides, the CDR3 is TGTGCCAGCAGCACGGTCGGGGGGGCCGCTAACTATGGCTACACCTTC. J is TRBJ1-2 and V is TRBV5-4; D might be TRBD1 (6 bases). The CDR3 covers 16 residues. The V end lost 4 bases, the J end lost 0 bases, and 16 bases lay between the germline ends. Germline loops: CDR1 SGHNT, CDR2 YYREEE (reference sequence).

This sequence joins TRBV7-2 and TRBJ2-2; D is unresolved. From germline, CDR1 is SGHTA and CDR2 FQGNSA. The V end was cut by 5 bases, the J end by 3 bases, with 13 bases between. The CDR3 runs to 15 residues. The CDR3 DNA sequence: TGTGCCAGCAGCCCCCGTGGAGAACACACCGGGGAGCTGTTTTTT. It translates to CASSPRGEHTGELFF. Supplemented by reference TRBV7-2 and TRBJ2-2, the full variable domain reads GAGVSQSPSNKVTEKGKDVELRCDPISGHTALYWYRQSLGQGLEFLIYFQGNSAPDKSGLPSDRFSAERTGGSVSTLTIQRTQQEDSAVYLCASSPRGEHTGELFFGEGSRLTVL.

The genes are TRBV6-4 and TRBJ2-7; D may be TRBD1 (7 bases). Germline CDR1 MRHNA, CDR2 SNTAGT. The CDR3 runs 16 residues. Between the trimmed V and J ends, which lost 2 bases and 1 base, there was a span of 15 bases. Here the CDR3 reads CASSDDGGGESYEQYF. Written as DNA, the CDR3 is TGTGCCAGCAGTGACGACGGAGGGGGCGAATCCTACGAGCAGTACTTC.

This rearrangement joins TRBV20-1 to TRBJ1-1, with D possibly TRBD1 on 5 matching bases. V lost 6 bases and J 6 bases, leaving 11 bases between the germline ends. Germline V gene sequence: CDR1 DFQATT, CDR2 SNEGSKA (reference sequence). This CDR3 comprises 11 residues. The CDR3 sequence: CSAAGGSEAFF. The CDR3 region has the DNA TGCAGTGCAGCCGGGGGTTCTGAAGCTTTCTTT.

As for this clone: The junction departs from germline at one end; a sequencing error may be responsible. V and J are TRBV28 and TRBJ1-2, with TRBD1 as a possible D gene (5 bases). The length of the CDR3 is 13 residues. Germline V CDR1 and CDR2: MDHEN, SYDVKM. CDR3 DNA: TGTGCCAGCAGTTTACTCAAACCAGGGTTTTCCGCCTTC. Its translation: CASSLLKPGFSAF.

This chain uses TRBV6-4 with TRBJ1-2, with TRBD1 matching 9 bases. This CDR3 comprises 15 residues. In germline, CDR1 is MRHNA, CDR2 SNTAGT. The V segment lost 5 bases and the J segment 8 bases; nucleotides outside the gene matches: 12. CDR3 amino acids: CASSPAAQGASGYTF. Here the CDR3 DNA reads TGTGCCAGCAGTCCCGCGGCACAGGGGGCGAGCGGCTACACCTTC.